The next 3 T cell receptor beta chains were all read from a single sample in a study of cytomegalovirus exposure and HLA in healthy donors. The method was immunoSEQ multiplex PCR; TCRdb's version includes in-frame clones alone and lacks a portion of them. Among 280,000 or so clones listed, 88% were seen once. The specimen was PBMCs. The source is a young woman in good health and CMV-seronegative.

The chain uses TRBV10-3 and TRBJ2-7; no reliable D call. The CDR3 spans 12 residues. With 10 bases removed from V and 1 base from J, the gap between germline ends came to 11 bases. The V gene's germline CDR1 is ENHRY and CDR2 SYGVKD. The CDR3 sequence: CATGGHSYEQYF. In DNA form, the CDR3 reads TGTGCCACCGGTGGGCATTCCTACGAGCAGTACTTC.

This chain connects TRBV6-1 to TRBJ1-5; 7 nucleotides line up with TRBD1. Germline lookup yields CDR1 MNHNS and CDR2 SASEGT. The V gene end was trimmed by 8 bases and the J gene end by 4 bases; junction bases not matched to a gene: 8. The CDR3 loop spans 14 amino acids. The CDR3 spells CASFRTGSNQPQHF. The CDR3 DNA is TGTGCCAGCTTCAGGACAGGTTCTAATCAGCCCCAGCATTTT.

V and J are TRBV4-3 and TRBJ1-1; 9 nucleotides line up with TRBD1. Germline CDR1 reads LGHNA; CDR2 reads YSLEER. The CDR3 has 20 residues. V was clipped by 1 base and J by 4 bases; unmatched bases: 19. For the CDR3, the DNA is TGCGCCAGCAGCCAAGGGCCTGTAATGGGGTCCGGACAGGGGATCACTGAAGCTTTCTTT. Amino acid sequence: CASSQGPVMGSGQGITEAFF.